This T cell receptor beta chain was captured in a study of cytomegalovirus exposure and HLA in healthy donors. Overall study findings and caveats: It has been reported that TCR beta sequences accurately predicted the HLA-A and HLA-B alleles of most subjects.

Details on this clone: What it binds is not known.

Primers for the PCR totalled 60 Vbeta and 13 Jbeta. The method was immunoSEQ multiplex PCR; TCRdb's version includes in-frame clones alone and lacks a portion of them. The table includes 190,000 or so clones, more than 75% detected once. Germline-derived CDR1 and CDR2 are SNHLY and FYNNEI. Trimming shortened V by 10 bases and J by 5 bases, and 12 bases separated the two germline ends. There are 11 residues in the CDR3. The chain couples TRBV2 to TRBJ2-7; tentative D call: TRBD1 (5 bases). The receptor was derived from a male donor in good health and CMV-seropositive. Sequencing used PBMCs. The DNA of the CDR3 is TGTGCCAATTTCAGGGTGCACGAGCAGTACTTC. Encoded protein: CANFRVHEQYF.